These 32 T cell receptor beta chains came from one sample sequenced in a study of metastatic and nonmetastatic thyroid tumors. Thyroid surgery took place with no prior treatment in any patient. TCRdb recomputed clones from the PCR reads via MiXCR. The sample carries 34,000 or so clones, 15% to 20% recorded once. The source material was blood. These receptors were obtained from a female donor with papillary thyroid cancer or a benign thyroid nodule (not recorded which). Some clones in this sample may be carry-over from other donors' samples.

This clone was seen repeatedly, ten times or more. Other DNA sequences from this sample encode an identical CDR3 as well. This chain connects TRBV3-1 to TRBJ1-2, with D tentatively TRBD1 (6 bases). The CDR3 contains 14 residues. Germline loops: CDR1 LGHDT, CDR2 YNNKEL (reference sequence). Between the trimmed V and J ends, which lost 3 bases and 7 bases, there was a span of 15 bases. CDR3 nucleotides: TGTGCCAGCAGCCATAGGGACAACGCTATTGGCTACACCTTC. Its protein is CASSHRDNAIGYTF.

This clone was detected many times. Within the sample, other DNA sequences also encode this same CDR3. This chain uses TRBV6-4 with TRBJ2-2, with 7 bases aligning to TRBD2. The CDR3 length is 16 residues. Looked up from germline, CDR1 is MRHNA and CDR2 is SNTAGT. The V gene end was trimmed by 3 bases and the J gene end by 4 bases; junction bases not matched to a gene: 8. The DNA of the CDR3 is TGTGCCAGCAGTGAGGGCGGGAGAACTGCCACCGGGGAGCTGTTTTTT. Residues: CASSEGGRTATGELFF.

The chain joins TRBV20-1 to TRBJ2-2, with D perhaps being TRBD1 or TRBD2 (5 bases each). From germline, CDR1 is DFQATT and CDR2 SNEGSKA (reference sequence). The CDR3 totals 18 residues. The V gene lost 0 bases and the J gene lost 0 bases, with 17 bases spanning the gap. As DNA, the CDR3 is TGCAGTGCTAGAGATTATGATGGGACCAACCCGAACACCGGGGAGCTGTTTTTT. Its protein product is CSARDYDGTNPNTGELFF.

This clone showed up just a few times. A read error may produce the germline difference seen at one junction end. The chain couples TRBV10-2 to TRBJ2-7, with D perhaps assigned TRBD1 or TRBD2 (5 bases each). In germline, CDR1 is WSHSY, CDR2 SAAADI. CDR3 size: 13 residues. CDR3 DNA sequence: TGCGCCAGCCGGATCGGGACCAACTACGAGCAGCACTTC. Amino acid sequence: CASRIGTNYEQHF.

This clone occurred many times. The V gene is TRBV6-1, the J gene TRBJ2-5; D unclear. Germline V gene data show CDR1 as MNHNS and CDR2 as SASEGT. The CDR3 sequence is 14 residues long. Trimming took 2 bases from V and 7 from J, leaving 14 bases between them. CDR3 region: CASSEIVERVTQYF. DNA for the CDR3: TGTGCCAGCAGTGAAATCGTGGAAAGGGTGACCCAGTACTTC.

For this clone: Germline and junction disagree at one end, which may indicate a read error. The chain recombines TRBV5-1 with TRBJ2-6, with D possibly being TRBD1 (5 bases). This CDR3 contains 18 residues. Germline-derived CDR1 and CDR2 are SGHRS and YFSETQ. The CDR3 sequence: CAISEAGLVLSGANVLTF. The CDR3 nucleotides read TGCGCCATCAGCGAGGCAGGTTTAGTACTCTCTGGGGCCAACGTCCTTACTTTC.

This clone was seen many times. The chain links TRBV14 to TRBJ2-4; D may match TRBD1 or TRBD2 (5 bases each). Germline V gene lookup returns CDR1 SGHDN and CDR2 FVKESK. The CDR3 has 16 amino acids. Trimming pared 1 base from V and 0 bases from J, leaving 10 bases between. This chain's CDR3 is CASSQGGLLAKNIQYF. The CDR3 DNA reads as TGTGCCAGCAGCCAAGGGGGGTTGTTAGCCAAAAACATTCAGTACTTC.

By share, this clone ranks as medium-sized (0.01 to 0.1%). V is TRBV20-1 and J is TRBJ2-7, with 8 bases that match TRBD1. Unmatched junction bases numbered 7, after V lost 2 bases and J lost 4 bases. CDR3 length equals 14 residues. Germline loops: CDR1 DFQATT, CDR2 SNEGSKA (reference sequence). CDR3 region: CSARSGGQEYEQYF. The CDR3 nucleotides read TGCAGTGCTAGAAGTGGGGGACAGGAGTACGAGCAGTACTTC.

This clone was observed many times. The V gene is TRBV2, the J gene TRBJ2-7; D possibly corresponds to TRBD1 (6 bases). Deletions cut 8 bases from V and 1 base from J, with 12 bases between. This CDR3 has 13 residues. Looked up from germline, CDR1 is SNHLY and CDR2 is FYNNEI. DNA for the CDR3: TGTGCCAGCTCCAGGGACATTTCCTACGAGCAGTACTTC. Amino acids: CASSRDISYEQYF.

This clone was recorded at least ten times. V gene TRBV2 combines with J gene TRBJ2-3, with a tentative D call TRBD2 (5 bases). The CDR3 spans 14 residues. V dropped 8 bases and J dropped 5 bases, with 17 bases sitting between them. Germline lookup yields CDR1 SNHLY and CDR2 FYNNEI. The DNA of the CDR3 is TGTGCCAGCTCCCCCCGGGGTACAAGAGATACGCAGTATTTT. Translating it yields CASSPRGTRDTQYF.

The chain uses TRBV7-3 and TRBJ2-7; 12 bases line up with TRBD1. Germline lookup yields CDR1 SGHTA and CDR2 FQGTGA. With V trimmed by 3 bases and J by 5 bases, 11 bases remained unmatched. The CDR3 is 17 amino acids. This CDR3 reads CASSFKHWDRGPNEQYF. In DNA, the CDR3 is TGTGCCAGCAGCTTTAAACATTGGGACAGGGGGCCCAACGAGCAGTACTTC.

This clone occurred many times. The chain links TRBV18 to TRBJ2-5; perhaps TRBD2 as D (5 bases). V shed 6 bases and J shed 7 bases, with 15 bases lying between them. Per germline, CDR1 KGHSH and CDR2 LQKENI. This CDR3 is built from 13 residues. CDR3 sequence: CASSQEGEGTQYF. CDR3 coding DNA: TGTGCCAGCTCCCAAGAGGGAGAGGGGACCCAGTACTTC.

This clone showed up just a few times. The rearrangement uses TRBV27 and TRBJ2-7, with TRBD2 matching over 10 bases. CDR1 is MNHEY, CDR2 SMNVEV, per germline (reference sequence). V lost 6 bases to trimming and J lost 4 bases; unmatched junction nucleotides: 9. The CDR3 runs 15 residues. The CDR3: CASRIEAGGIYEQYF. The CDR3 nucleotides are TGTGCCAGCAGAATTGAAGCGGGAGGGATATACGAGCAGTACTTC.

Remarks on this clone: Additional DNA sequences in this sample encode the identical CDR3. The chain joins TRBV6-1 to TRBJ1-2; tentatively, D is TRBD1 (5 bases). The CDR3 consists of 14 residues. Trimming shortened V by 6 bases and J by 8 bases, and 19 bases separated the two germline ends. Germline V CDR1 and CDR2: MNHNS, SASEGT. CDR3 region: CASSPGLSGRGYTF. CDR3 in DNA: TGTGCCAGCAGCCCGGGACTCTCAGGGCGAGGCTACACCTTC.

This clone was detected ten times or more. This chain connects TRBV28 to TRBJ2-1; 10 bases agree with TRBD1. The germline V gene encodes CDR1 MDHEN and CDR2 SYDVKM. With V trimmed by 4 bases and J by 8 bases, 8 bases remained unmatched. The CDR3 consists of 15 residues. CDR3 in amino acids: CASSSRDRGIDEQFF. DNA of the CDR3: TGTGCCAGCAGTTCCCGGGACAGGGGTATCGATGAGCAGTTCTTC.

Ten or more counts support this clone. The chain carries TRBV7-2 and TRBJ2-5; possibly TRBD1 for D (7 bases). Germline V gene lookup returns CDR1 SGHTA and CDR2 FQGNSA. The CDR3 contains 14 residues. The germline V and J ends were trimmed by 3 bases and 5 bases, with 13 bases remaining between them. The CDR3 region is CASSFSGGGETQYF. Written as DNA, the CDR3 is TGTGCCAGCAGCTTTAGCGGAGGGGGCGAGACCCAGTACTTC.

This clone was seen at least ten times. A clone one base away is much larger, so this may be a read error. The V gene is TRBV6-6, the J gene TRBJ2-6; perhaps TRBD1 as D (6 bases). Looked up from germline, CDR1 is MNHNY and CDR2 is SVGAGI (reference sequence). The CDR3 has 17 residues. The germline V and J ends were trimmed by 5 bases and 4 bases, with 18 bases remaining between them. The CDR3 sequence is CASSPGQGAHGANVLTF. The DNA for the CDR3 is TGTGCCAGCAGTCCGGGACAAGGGGCTCACGGGGCCAACGTCCTGACTTTC.

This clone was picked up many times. The CDR3 nucleotides are TGCAGTGCTAGTGTGGGCGGGAGATACGAGCAGTACTTC. It is translated as CSASVGGRYEQYF. V and J are TRBV20-1 and TRBJ2-7; 7 bases line up with TRBD2. The CDR3 covers 13 residues. V dropped 3 bases and J dropped 4; count of bases not matched to a gene: 6. The germline CDR1 and CDR2 sequences are DFQATT and SNEGSKA (reference sequence).

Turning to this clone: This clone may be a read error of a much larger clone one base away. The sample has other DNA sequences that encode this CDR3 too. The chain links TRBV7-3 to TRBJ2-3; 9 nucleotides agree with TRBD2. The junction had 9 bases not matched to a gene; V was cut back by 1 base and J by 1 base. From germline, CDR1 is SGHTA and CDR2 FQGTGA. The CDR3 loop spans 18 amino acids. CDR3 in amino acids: CASSLSPPRLAGTDTQYF. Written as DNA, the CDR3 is TGTGCCAGCAGCTTAAGTCCCCCGCGACTAGCGGGCACAGATACGCAGTATTTT.

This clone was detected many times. The CDR3 protein is CSARAYRDKKYNEQFF. In DNA, the CDR3 is TGCAGTGCTAGAGCGTACCGGGACAAAAAATACAATGAGCAGTTCTTC. The chain couples TRBV20-1 to TRBJ2-1; possibly TRBD1 for D (6 bases). This CDR3 is 16 amino acids long. CDR1 is DFQATT, CDR2 SNEGSKA, per germline (reference sequence). Deletions cut 1 base from V and 4 bases from J, with 17 bases between.

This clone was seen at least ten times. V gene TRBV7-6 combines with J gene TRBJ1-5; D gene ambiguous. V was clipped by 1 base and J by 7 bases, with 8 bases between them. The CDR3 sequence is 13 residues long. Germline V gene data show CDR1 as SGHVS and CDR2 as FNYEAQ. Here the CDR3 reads CASSLVLDQPQHF. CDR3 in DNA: TGTGCCAGCAGCTTAGTATTAGACCAGCCCCAGCATTTT.

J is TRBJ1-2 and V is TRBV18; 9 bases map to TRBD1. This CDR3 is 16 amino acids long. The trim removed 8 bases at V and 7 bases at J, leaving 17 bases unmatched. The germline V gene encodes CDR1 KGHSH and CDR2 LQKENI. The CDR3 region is CASSQDPDRGSFGYTF. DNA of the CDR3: TGTGCCAGCAGCCAAGATCCGGACAGGGGATCGTTTGGCTACACCTTC. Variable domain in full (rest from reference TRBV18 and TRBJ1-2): NAGVMQNPRHLVRRRGQEARLRCSPMKGHSHVYWYRQLPEEGLKFMVYLQKENIIDESGMPKERFSAEFPKEGPSILRIQQVVRGDSAAYFCASSQDPDRGSFGYTFGSGTRLTVV.

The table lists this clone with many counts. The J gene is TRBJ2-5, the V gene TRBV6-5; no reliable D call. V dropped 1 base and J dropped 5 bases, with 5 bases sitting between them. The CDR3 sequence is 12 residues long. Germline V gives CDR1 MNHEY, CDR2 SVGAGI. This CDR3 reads CASSYFLETQYF. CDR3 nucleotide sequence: TGTGCCAGCAGTTACTTCCTCGAGACCCAGTACTTC.

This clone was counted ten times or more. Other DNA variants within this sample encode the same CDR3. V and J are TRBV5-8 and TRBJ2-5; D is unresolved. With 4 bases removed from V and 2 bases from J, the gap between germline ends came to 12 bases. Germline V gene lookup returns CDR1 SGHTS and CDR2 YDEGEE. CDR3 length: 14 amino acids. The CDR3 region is CASSLRQAQETQYF. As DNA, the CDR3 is TGTGCCAGCAGCCTCCGACAAGCTCAAGAGACCCAGTACTTC.

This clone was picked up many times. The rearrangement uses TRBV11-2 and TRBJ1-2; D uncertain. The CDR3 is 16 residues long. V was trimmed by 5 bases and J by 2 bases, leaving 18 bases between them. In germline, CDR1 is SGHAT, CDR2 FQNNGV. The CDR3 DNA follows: TGTGCCAGCAGCACTGCTAGGACCCTGGGAAACTATGGCTACACCTTC. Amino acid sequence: CASSTARTLGNYGYTF.

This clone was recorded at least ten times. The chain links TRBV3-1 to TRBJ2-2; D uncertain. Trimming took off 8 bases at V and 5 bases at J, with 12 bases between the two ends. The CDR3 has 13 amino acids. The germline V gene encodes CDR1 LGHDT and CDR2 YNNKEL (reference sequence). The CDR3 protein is CASSSTGTGELFF. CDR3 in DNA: TGTGCCAGCTCGTCTACCGGAACCGGGGAGCTGTTTTTT.

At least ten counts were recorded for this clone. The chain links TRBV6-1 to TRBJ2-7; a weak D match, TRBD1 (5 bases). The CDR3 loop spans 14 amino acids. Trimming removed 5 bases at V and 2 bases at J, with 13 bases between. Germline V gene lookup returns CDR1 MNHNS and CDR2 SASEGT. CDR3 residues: CASSRRQGTYEQYF. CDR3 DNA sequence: TGTGCCAGCAGTCGTAGGCAGGGTACCTACGAGCAGTACTTC.

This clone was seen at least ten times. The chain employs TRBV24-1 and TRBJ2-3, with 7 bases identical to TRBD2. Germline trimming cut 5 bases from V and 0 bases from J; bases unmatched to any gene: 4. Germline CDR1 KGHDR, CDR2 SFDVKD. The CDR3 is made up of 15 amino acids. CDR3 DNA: TGTGCCACCAGTGTAAATAGCGGGAGCACAGATACGCAGTATTTT. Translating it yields CATSVNSGSTDTQYF.

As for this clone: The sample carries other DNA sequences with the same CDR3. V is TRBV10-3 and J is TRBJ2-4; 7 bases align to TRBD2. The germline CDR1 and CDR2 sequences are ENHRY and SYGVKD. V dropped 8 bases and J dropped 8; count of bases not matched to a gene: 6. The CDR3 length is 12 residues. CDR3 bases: TGTGCCATCGGGGATGGGGGGGACATTCAGTACTTC. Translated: CAIGDGGDIQYF.

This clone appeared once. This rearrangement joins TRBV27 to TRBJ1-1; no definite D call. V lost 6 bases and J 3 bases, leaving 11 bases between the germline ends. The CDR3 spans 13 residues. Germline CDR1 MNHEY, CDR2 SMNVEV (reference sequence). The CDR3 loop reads CASRPRTDTEAFF. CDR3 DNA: TGTGCCAGCAGACCTAGAACCGACACTGAAGCTTTCTTT.

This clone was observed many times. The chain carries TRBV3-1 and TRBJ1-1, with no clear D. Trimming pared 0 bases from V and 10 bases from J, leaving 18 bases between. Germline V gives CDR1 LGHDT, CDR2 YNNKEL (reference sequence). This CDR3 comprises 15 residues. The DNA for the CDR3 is TGTGCCAGCAGCCAAGATACTGGACGGCCGAAGGGAGCTTTCTTT. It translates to CASSQDTGRPKGAFF. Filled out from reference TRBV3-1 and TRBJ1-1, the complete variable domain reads DTAVSQTPKYLVTQMGNDKSIKCEQNLGHDTMYWYKQDSKKFLKIMFSYNNKELIINETVPNRFSPKSPDKAHLNLHINSLELGDSAVYFCASSQDTGRPKGAFFGQGTRLTVV.

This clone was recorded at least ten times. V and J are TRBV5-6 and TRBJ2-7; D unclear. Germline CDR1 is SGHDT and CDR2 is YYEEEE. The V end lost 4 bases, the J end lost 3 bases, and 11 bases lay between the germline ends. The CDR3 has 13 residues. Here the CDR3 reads CASSPRRRYEQYF. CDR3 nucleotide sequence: TGTGCCAGCAGCCCAAGAAGACGCTACGAGCAGTACTTC.